The 2 T cell receptor beta chains given below trace back to one sample, sequenced in a study of T cell responses to AZD1222 COVID-19 vaccine. Repertoires were generated with immunoSEQ multiplex PCR, while TCRdb's copy carries only in-frame clones and drops some. The sample contains roughly 180,000 clones, more than 85% of which appear only once. The sequenced sample was peripheral blood, obtained 28 days after the second AZD1222 dose. The origin of the receptors is an adult who received the AZD1222 COVID-19 vaccine.

The chain joins TRBV6-5 to TRBJ2-2, with D unresolved. The CDR3 is 16 amino acids. CDR1 and CDR2 (germline): MNHEY, SVGAGI. The V and J ends lost 6 bases and 6 bases respectively, with 20 bases between them. CDR3 residues: CASSYAQSVAAGELFF. Written as DNA, the CDR3 is TGTGCCAGCAGCTACGCACAGTCCGTCGCGGCCGGGGAGCTGTTTTTT.

The rearrangement uses TRBV6-5 and TRBJ1-1; the D gene is possibly TRBD1 (5 bases). Germline values: CDR1 MNHEY, CDR2 SVGAGI. Trimming removed 2 bases from V and 8 bases from J, with 15 bases in between. The CDR3 contains 14 residues. This chain's CDR3 is CASSYEWGGGEAFF. For the CDR3, the DNA is TGTGCCAGCAGTTACGAATGGGGGGGAGGGGAAGCTTTCTTT.